Listed below are T cell receptor beta chains from one sample, sequenced in a study of CD8+ T cells in alopecia areata. The data were produced by immunoSEQ multiplex PCR, yet TCRdb's version contains in-frame clones alone and is incomplete. The sample contains about 120,000 clones, 50% to 55% of which appear only once. The starting material was CD4+ T cells sorted from blood, obtained at week 4, from a patient treated with tofacitinib. Receptors originate from a human donor with alopecia areata. CDR3s include the opening cysteine and the closing phenylalanine or tryptophan. The D gene is left open where the match is weak. The listing skips clone size in some rows; elsewhere it reads once, few, many or a size class.

d_gene,abundance,v_gene,j_gene,CDR3nt,CDR3aa
.,.,TRBV21-1,TRBJ2-7,TGTGCCAGCAAAGGCCGGGGCCTTCTCTACGAGCAGTACTTC,CASKGRGLLYEQYF
.,.,TRBV14,TRBJ1-2,TGTGCCAGCAGCCCCACCATTTTCTATGGCTACACCTTC,CASSPTIFYGYTF
.,few,TRBV28,TRBJ1-6,TGTGCCAGCAGTTTACGATTAGCCCTCCACTTT,CASSLRLALHF
.,.,TRBV19,TRBJ2-7,TGTGCCAGTAGTATAAGGGGTAGCAGTACCTACGAGCAGTACTTC,CASSIRGSSTYEQYF
.,few,TRBV4-1,TRBJ2-1,TGCGCCAGCAGCGCGGACTCATACAATGAGCAGTTCTTC,CASSADSYNEQFF
TRBD1,.,TRBV2,TRBJ2-2,TGTGCCAGCAGTGGACAGGGGGCCGGGGAGCTGTTTTTT,CASSGQGAGELFF
.,.,TRBV30,TRBJ1-1,TGTGCCTGGAGTGTTATCGCGGGGGAAGCTTTCTTT,CAWSVIAGEAFF
.,few,TRBV6-1,TRBJ2-1,TGTGCCAGCCTGTTAGGGGGAGGGGGCAGTGAGCAGTTCTTC,CASLLGGGGSEQFF
TRBD1,once,TRBV29-1,TRBJ2-5,TGCAGCGTTGGCGGTGGCAGGGGGCAAGAGACCCAGTACTTC,CSVGGGRGQETQYF
.,.,TRBV5-1,TRBJ2-6,TGCGCCAGCAGCTTGCAGGCGCCAACTGGGGCCAACGTCCTGACTTTC,CASSLQAPTGANVLTF
.,.,TRBV10-3,TRBJ2-7,TGTGCCATCAGTGAGTCCTGGGAGCAGTACTTC,CAISESWEQYF
TRBD2,.,TRBV5-4,TRBJ2-2,TGTGCCAGCAGCGGAAGCGGGACTAGCGGGACCGGGGAGCTGTTTTTT,CASSGSGTSGTGELFF
TRBD1,few,TRBV5-1,TRBJ2-4,TGCGCCAGCAGCTTCCAGGACAGGGTGGCCAAAAACATTCAGTACTTC,CASSFQDRVAKNIQYF
.,.,TRBV29-1,TRBJ2-1,TGCAGCTCGCGGCCTTCACCAGGCACTTACAATGAGCAGTTCTTC,CSSRPSPGTYNEQFF
TRBD1,.,TRBV5-1,TRBJ2-5,TGCGCCAGCAGCTTGGGTGACAGGGAAGAGACCCAGTACTTC,CASSLGDREETQYF
TRBD1,.,TRBV6-5,TRBJ2-1,TGTGCCAGCAGCTTATACAGGGGGCGAAACAATGAGCAGTTCTTC,CASSLYRGRNNEQFF
.,.,TRBV29-1,TRBJ1-6,TGCAGCGTCCAAACGACATATCGGAGTTCACCCCTCCACTTT,CSVQTTYRSSPLHF
.,.,TRBV2,TRBJ2-7,TGTGCCAGCAGGACAAGCTCCTACGAGCAGTACTTC,CASRTSSYEQYF
TRBD2,.,TRBV5-1,TRBJ2-3,TGCGCCAGCAGCTTGGCCAGCGGGGGGGCCGGTACGCAGTATTTT,CASSLASGGAGTQYF